This entry lists 28 T cell receptor beta chains sequenced from one sample in a study of early T cells in non-severe SARS-CoV-2 infection. TCRdb reanalysed the 5' RACE reads using MiXCR and keeps one entry per CDR3 protein. Among tens of thousands of distinct CDR3 sequences listed, about 12% were seen once. What was sequenced was whole blood. The source is an adult who was a healthcare worker with PCR-confirmed SARS-CoV-2 infection or an uninfected control (not recorded which).

This clonotype was picked up a small number of times. This chain uses TRBV20-1 with TRBJ2-5; TRBD1 might be the D (6 bases). The V and J ends lost 3 bases and 5 bases respectively, with 22 bases between them. The germline V gene encodes CDR1 DFQATT and CDR2 SNEGSKA (reference sequence). The CDR3 is 16 amino acids. The CDR3 spells CSASSGGEWGLETQYF. CDR3 nucleotides: TGCAGTGCTAGTTCTGGGGGCGAGTGGGGTTTGGAGACCCAGTACTTC.

This clonotype has only a few counts. The J gene is TRBJ2-3, the V gene TRBV6-5, with 10 bases identical to TRBD2. The CDR3 is 17 amino acids. Per the germline V gene, CDR1 is MNHEY and CDR2 is SVGAGI. With V trimmed by 4 bases and J by 5 bases, 12 bases remained unmatched. In DNA, the CDR3 is TGTGCCAGCAGTTGGTCCCCCGAGCGGGGGGGCCAAGATACGCAGTATTTT. This encodes CASSWSPERGGQDTQYF.

This clonotype was counted many times. The V and J genes are TRBV12-5 and TRBJ2-1, with D possibly being TRBD1 (6 bases). This CDR3 is built from 15 residues. V dropped 5 bases and J dropped 6 bases, with 17 bases sitting between them. Germline CDR1 and CDR2: LGHNT and FRNRAP. CDR3 in DNA: TGTGCTAGTGGTCCCGGACAGTTGGGTTCCAATGAGCAGTTCTTC. Residues: CASGPGQLGSNEQFF.

Ten or more counts support this clonotype. The rearrangement uses TRBV9 and TRBJ1-6; tentatively, D is TRBD1 (6 bases). The CDR3 totals 14 residues. Trimming left V 4 bases short and J 4 bases short, with 9 bases between. CDR1 and CDR2 from the germline V gene are SGDLS and YYNGEE. CDR3 sequence: CASSPGQYNSPLHF. The CDR3 nucleotides read TGTGCCAGCAGCCCGGGACAATATAATTCACCCCTCCACTTT.

There are a few counts of this clonotype. The chain carries TRBV7-9 and TRBJ2-1; 8 positions match TRBD2. Germline trimming cut 5 bases from V and 7 bases from J; bases unmatched to any gene: 7. CDR3 length: 14 amino acids. Germline CDR1 is SEHNR and CDR2 is FQNEAQ (reference sequence). CDR3: CASSPPGLGNEQFF. CDR3 nucleotides: TGTGCCAGCAGCCCCCCGGGACTAGGAAATGAGCAGTTCTTC.

The chain employs TRBV7-2 and TRBJ2-1, with D perhaps matching TRBD1 (6 bases). Germline loops: CDR1 SGHTA, CDR2 FQGNSA. The CDR3 is made up of 17 amino acids. With 0 bases removed from V and 0 bases from J, the gap between germline ends came to 12 bases. CDR3 sequence (DNA): TGTGCCAGCAGCTTAGCGCAAGGCAGGGGCTCCTACAATGAGCAGTTCTTC. It codes for CASSLAQGRGSYNEQFF.

This chain connects TRBV12-3 or TRBV12-4 to TRBJ2-2; perhaps D is TRBD1 or TRBD2 (5 bases each). The CDR3 totals 15 residues. V lost 4 bases and J lost 0, with 9 bases in between. As DNA, the CDR3 is TGTGCCAGCAGTTCCGGGACGGCGAACACCGGGGAGCTGTTTTTT. Protein product: CASSSGTANTGELFF.

This clonotype occurred many times. The V call is TRBV10-2, the J call TRBJ2-5, with TRBD1 as a possible D gene (6 bases). The CDR3 is 13 residues long. CDR1 WSHSY and CDR2 SAAADI come from the germline V gene. The V end was cut by 8 bases, the J end by 4 bases, with 14 bases between. The CDR3: CASAAFRGETQYF. CDR3 in DNA: TGCGCCAGCGCGGCGTTCAGGGGAGAGACCCAGTACTTC.

The sample holds many counts of this clonotype. V gene TRBV12-3 or TRBV12-4 combines with J gene TRBJ2-5; a possible D gene is TRBD1 (6 bases). This CDR3 has 13 amino acids. Trimming pared 2 bases from V and 5 bases from J, leaving 9 bases between. This chain's CDR3 is CASSLYRVETQYF. DNA of the CDR3: TGTGCCAGCAGTTTATACAGGGTGGAGACCCAGTACTTC.

This clonotype was found a few times. The V and J genes are TRBV18 and TRBJ2-5; D not certain. The CDR3 runs to 11 residues. The germline gives CDR1 KGHSH, CDR2 LQKENI. Trimming stripped 4 bases from V and 1 base from J, with 1 base between. DNA for the CDR3: TGTGCCAGCTCACGCCAAGAGACCCAGTACTTC. Protein sequence: CASSRQETQYF.

There are a few counts of this clonotype. V gene TRBV2 combines with J gene TRBJ1-3; 9 bases fit TRBD1. V shed 6 bases, J shed 3 bases, and the junction held 6 bases outside the gene matches. This CDR3 is 15 amino acids long. Germline V gives CDR1 SNHLY, CDR2 FYNNEI. The CDR3 protein is CASRAGQGSGNTIYF. The CDR3 bases are TGTGCCAGCAGAGCGGGACAGGGTAGTGGAAACACCATATATTTT.

At least ten counts were recorded for this clonotype. This rearrangement joins TRBV7-2 to TRBJ1-5, with D perhaps TRBD1 (5 bases). Germline V lookup: CDR1 SGHTA, CDR2 FQGNSA. Trimming removed 6 bases from V and 4 bases from J, with 13 bases in between. The CDR3 has 14 residues. The CDR3 nucleotides read TGTGCCAGCAGGGCCATCGGGGGAAATCAGCCCCAGCATTTT. Its translation: CASRAIGGNQPQHF.

CDR3 protein: CASSSVGRFYNEQFF. The CDR3 nucleotides read TGTGCCAGCAGCTCCGTGGGACGGTTTTACAATGAGCAGTTCTTC. The chain joins TRBV27 to TRBJ2-1; D is possibly TRBD1 or TRBD2 (5 bases each). The CDR3 spans 15 residues. Germline V CDR1 and CDR2: MNHEY, SMNVEV (reference sequence). The germline V and J ends were trimmed by 6 bases and 4 bases, with 16 bases remaining between them.

The rearrangement joins TRBV4-1 to TRBJ2-6; D not certain. The CDR3 consists of 16 residues. V dropped 1 base and J dropped 1 base, with 8 bases sitting between them. The germline V gene has CDR1 MGHRA and CDR2 YSYEKL. The CDR3 is CASSQAPLSGANVLTF. The CDR3 DNA follows: TGCGCCAGCAGCCAAGCACCTCTATCTGGGGCCAACGTCCTGACTTTC.

This clonotype was seen repeatedly, ten times or more. The J gene is TRBJ1-1, the V gene TRBV2; D uncertain. This CDR3 is built from 14 residues. Between the trimmed V and J ends, which lost 6 bases and 1 base, there was a span of 12 bases. CDR1 and CDR2 from the germline V gene are SNHLY and FYNNEI. The CDR3 bases are TGTGCCAGCAGCCTATTAGTTTGGAACACTGAAGCTTTCTTT. Its protein is CASSLLVWNTEAFF.

The J gene is TRBJ2-3, the V gene TRBV19; weak D call: TRBD2 (5 bases). The V gene's germline CDR1 is LNHDA and CDR2 SQIVND (reference sequence). The CDR3 length is 15 residues. With 5 bases removed from V and 3 bases from J, the gap between germline ends came to 15 bases. As DNA, the CDR3 is TGTGCCAGTAGTCAGGCGGGCGGGCGGACAGATACGCAGTATTTT. Residues: CASSQAGGRTDTQYF.

This clonotype was detected many times. V is TRBV7-3 and J is TRBJ1-1, with D uncertain. The V end lost 3 bases, the J end lost 8 bases, and 1 base lay between the germline ends. Germline V gene sequence: CDR1 SGHTA, CDR2 FQGTGA. The CDR3 length is 9 residues. Here the CDR3 reads CASSFEAFF. Written as DNA, the CDR3 is TGTGCCAGCAGCTTCGAAGCTTTCTTT.

This clonotype was seen many times. V usage is TRBV30 and J usage is TRBJ2-7; TRBD2 is a possible D gene (6 bases). Trimming left V 3 bases short and J 3 bases short, with 12 bases between. The germline V gene encodes CDR1 GTSNPN and CDR2 SVGIG (reference sequence). The CDR3 has 13 amino acids. The DNA for the CDR3 is TGTGCCTGGAGCCCGGGGGTCGGCTACGAGCAGTACTTC. Protein product: CAWSPGVGYEQYF.

The chain joins TRBV9 to TRBJ2-7; D possibly corresponds to TRBD1 (6 bases). Trimming took 0 bases from V and 0 from J, leaving 10 bases between them. The CDR3 consists of 15 residues. The germline V gene encodes CDR1 SGDLS and CDR2 YYNGEE. CDR3 protein: CASSVGPGHSYEQYF. The DNA for the CDR3 is TGTGCCAGCAGCGTAGGTCCGGGACACTCCTACGAGCAGTACTTC.

The CDR3, as DNA: TGCGCCAGCCTTCCCGGGACTAGCTTAGCGGATACGCAGTATTTT. It yields the protein CASLPGTSLADTQYF. This chain uses TRBV5-1 with TRBJ2-3; 9 positions agree with TRBD2. The CDR3 loop spans 15 amino acids. After removal of 7 bases from V and 6 bases from J, the junction contained 12 bases not matched to a gene. CDR1 and CDR2 from the germline V gene are SGHRS and YFSETQ.

The chain carries TRBV5-4 and TRBJ1-3; D is uncertain. V was cut by 4 bases and J by 8 bases, with 10 bases left in between. Germline CDR1 is SGHNT and CDR2 is YYREEE (reference sequence). The CDR3 totals 12 residues. The CDR3 DNA follows: TGTGCCAGCAGCCGATGGGCGGACACCATATATTTT. Protein sequence: CASSRWADTIYF.

The chain has TRBV12-3 or TRBV12-4 and TRBJ2-7, with D maybe TRBD2 (5 bases). The CDR3 is made up of 14 amino acids. The V end was cut by 3 bases, the J end by 3 bases, with 12 bases between. The DNA for the CDR3 is TGTGCCAGCAGTTTGGGAGAGGGAGACTACGAGCAGTACTTC. Its protein product is CASSLGEGDYEQYF.

The CDR3: CASKAPGQGPSSEAFF. CDR3 DNA sequence: TGTGCCAGTAAGGCCCCTGGGCAGGGTCCCAGTTCTGAAGCTTTCTTT. The chain couples TRBV19 to TRBJ1-1, with a tentative D call TRBD1 (5 bases). The CDR3 runs to 16 residues. CDR1 and CDR2 from the germline V gene are LNHDA and SQIVND (reference sequence). Trimming shortened V by 7 bases and J by 6 bases, and 24 bases separated the two germline ends.

At least ten counts were recorded for this clonotype. J is TRBJ2-7 and V is TRBV25-1; weak D call: TRBD2 (5 bases). Germline CDR1 is MGHDK and CDR2 is SYGVNS. V was trimmed by 6 bases and J by 2 bases, leaving 17 bases between them. CDR3 size: 15 residues. The CDR3 region has the DNA TGTGCCAGCAGCTACCCCAGAGGGCAGGCCTACGAGCAGTACTTC. It translates to CASSYPRGQAYEQYF.

This chain joins TRBV29-1 and TRBJ2-5; D is ambiguous. The CDR3 contains 11 residues. CDR1 SQVTM and CDR2 ANQGSEA come from the germline V gene. V was pared by 3 bases and J by 4 bases, with 6 bases between. The CDR3: CSVEVGETQYF. For the CDR3, the DNA is TGCAGCGTTGAGGTCGGAGAGACCCAGTACTTC.

The chain couples TRBV6-1 to TRBJ2-7, with D unclear. The germline gives CDR1 MNHNS, CDR2 SASEGT. V was clipped by 1 base and J by 0 bases, with 10 bases between them. The CDR3 has 15 amino acids. The CDR3 loop is CASSEEAAGSYEQYF. In DNA form, the CDR3 reads TGTGCCAGCAGTGAAGAGGCGGCAGGCTCCTACGAGCAGTACTTC.

This clonotype has a handful of counts. The chain combines TRBV20-1 with TRBJ1-1; D may be TRBD1 (6 bases). The CDR3 is 13 amino acids. Germline V gene sequence: CDR1 DFQATT, CDR2 SNEGSKA (reference sequence). The ends were cut back, 0 bases at V and 7 bases at J, with 12 bases in the middle. CDR3 sequence: CSARDSGGDEAFF. The CDR3 coding sequence is TGCAGTGCTAGAGATAGCGGGGGCGATGAAGCTTTCTTT.

The table lists this clonotype with a few counts. This chain joins TRBV9 and TRBJ2-2; a weak D match, TRBD1 (5 bases). CDR1 and CDR2 from the germline V gene are SGDLS and YYNGEE. The ends were cut back, 0 bases at V and 4 bases at J, with 7 bases in the middle. The CDR3 runs to 14 residues. CDR3 amino acids: CASSVAQGTGELFF. CDR3 coding DNA: TGTGCCAGCAGCGTAGCGCAGGGCACCGGGGAGCTGTTTTTT. Drawing the rest from reference TRBV9 and TRBJ2-2, the complete variable domain is DSGVTQTPKHLITATGQRVTLRCSPRSGDLSVYWYQQSLDQGLQFLIQYYNGEERAKGNILERFSAQQFPDLHSELNLSSLELGDSALYFCASSVAQGTGELFFGEGSRLTVL.